These 21 T cell receptor beta chains share one sample of origin, sequenced in a study of blood T cell repertoires in COVID-19. Generated by immunoSEQ multiplex PCR, the TCRdb table keeps only in-frame clones and is missing some. The sample yields tens of thousands of clones, 75% to 90% seen once. The sequenced material came from peripheral blood. These receptors originate from a human donor in a cohort sampled during active COVID-19.

V gene TRBV5-6 combines with J gene TRBJ2-5; 8 bases agree with TRBD1. This CDR3 contains 14 residues. The V gene's germline CDR1 is SGHDT and CDR2 YYEEEE. The J segment lost 4 bases and the V segment lost 5 bases, leaving 7 bases of the junction unmatched. CDR3 in amino acids: CASRSRGTGETQYF. DNA for the CDR3: TGTGCCAGCAGGTCTAGAGGGACAGGAGAGACCCAGTACTTC.

A remark on this clone: The sample contains more than one DNA sequence encoding this CDR3. The gene calls are TRBV6-5 and TRBJ1-2; D might be TRBD1 (6 bases). Germline V gene data show CDR1 as MNHEY and CDR2 as SVGAGI. The CDR3 spans 13 residues. Between the trimmed V and J ends, which lost 6 bases and 0 bases, there was a span of 8 bases. CDR3 nucleotides: TGTGCCAGCAGAAGACAGGCTAACTATGGCTACACCTTC. Translating gives CASRRQANYGYTF.

This rearrangement joins TRBV18 to TRBJ1-5; 7 nucleotides agree with TRBD1. J lost 3 bases, V lost 6 bases, and 5 bases had no gene match. Germline assignment: CDR1 KGHSH and CDR2 LQKENI. This CDR3 spans 14 amino acids. As DNA, the CDR3 is TGTGCCAGCTCGTACACAGGGGACAATCAGCCCCAGCATTTT. It encodes CASSYTGDNQPQHF.

This chain links TRBV19 with TRBJ2-2; D uncertain. Deletions cut 7 bases from V and 5 bases from J, with 14 bases between. Germline CDR1 reads LNHDA; CDR2 reads SQIVND (reference sequence). The CDR3 runs to 14 residues. CDR3 in DNA: TGTGCCAGTACTAGGCCCCCTCGGACCGGGGAGCTGTTTTTT. It encodes CASTRPPRTGELFF.

This clone qualifies as medium-sized. The gene calls are TRBV7-6 and TRBJ2-3; 10 bases match TRBD2. Per the germline V gene, CDR1 is SGHVS and CDR2 is FNYEAQ. This CDR3 comprises 18 residues. The junction had 7 bases not matched to a gene; V was cut back by 1 base and J by 0 bases. The chain's CDR3 is CASSLDLAGAPSTDTQYF. The CDR3 coding sequence is TGTGCCAGCAGCTTAGACCTAGCGGGAGCACCTAGCACAGATACGCAGTATTTT.

V gene TRBV10-1 combines with J gene TRBJ1-2; 8 nucleotides agree with TRBD1. V trimming: 2 bases; J trimming: 0 bases; junction bases outside the gene matches: 5. This CDR3 is built from 16 residues. Germline V gene lookup returns CDR1 WNHNN and CDR2 SYGVQD (reference sequence). CDR3 region: CASSETRDRPNYGYTF. The CDR3 DNA follows: TGCGCCAGCAGTGAGACCCGGGACAGGCCTAACTATGGCTACACCTTC.

The rearrangement links TRBV6-2 or TRBV6-3 to TRBJ2-3, with TRBD2 matching 11 bases. This CDR3 has 16 residues. V was pared by 6 bases and J by 6 bases, with 11 bases of the junction left unmatched. Germline-derived CDR1 and CDR2 are MNHEY and SVGEGT. CDR3 nucleotide sequence: TGTGCCAGCAGCCGCCAGCTAGCGGGGGGCGGGGATACGCAGTATTTT. Protein sequence: CASSRQLAGGGDTQYF.

J is TRBJ2-1 and V is TRBV27, with D perhaps matching TRBD2 (6 bases). Trimming cost V 6 bases and J 0 bases, with 15 bases left between them. CDR1 is MNHEY and CDR2 is SMNVEV in the germline V gene (reference sequence). The CDR3 length is 16 residues. This CDR3 reads CASRRDFMSSYNEQFF. In nucleotides, the CDR3 is TGTGCCAGCAGGCGGGACTTTATGAGCTCCTACAATGAGCAGTTCTTC.

The chain uses TRBV11-2 and TRBJ2-7, with no clear D. This CDR3 has 11 residues. Germline CDR1 SGHAT, CDR2 FQNNGV. Trimming took 6 bases from V and 4 from J, leaving 7 bases between them. The CDR3 DNA follows: TGTGCCAGCAGAAACCTATACGAGCAGTACTTC. It yields the protein CASRNLYEQYF.

The gene calls are TRBV6-5 and TRBJ2-7, with 9 bases that match TRBD1. Germline V gene sequence: CDR1 MNHEY, CDR2 SVGAGI. Trimming cost V 6 bases and J 0 bases; bases outside gene matches: 6. The CDR3 loop spans 15 amino acids. The CDR3 spells CASRTPGQGSYEQYF. In DNA, the CDR3 is TGTGCCAGCAGGACACCGGGACAGGGCTCCTACGAGCAGTACTTC.

The chain uses TRBV5-5 and TRBJ2-7; 7 positions match TRBD1. This CDR3 spans 13 amino acids. The V gene's germline CDR1 is SGHKS and CDR2 YYEKEE (reference sequence). The trim removed 4 bases at V and 6 bases at J, leaving 7 bases unmatched. DNA of the CDR3: TGTGCCAGCAGCCGGGCCACAGGGGTCGAGCAGTACTTC. Its translation is CASSRATGVEQYF.

The chain carries TRBV6-5 and TRBJ1-1; TRBD1 aligns across 7 bases. The V segment lost 6 bases and the J segment 11 bases; nucleotides outside the gene matches: 9. The CDR3 totals 12 residues. Germline V gives CDR1 MNHEY, CDR2 SVGAGI. The CDR3 region has the DNA TGTGCCAGCAGCCACCGACAGGGCGAGGCTTTCTTT. This encodes CASSHRQGEAFF.

The gene calls are TRBV11-3 and TRBJ1-3; D may be TRBD1 (6 bases). Trimming took 3 bases from V and 0 from J, leaving 12 bases between them. The CDR3 is made up of 16 amino acids. CDR1 is SGHNT, CDR2 YENEEA, per germline. This CDR3 reads CASSLNGQISGNTIYF. CDR3 nucleotide sequence: TGTGCCAGCAGCTTGAACGGACAGATCTCTGGAAACACCATATATTTT. The variable domain in full, with the rest retrieved from reference TRBV11-3 and TRBJ1-3, is EAGVVQSPRYKIIEKKQPVAFWCNPISGHNTLYWYLQNLGQGPELLIRYENEEAVDDSQLPKDRFSAERLKGVDSTLKIQPAELGDSAVYLCASSLNGQISGNTIYFGEGSWLTVV.

The gene calls are TRBV30 and TRBJ2-1; 7 positions agree with TRBD1. The CDR3 is made up of 15 amino acids. Germline loops: CDR1 GTSNPN, CDR2 SVGIG (reference sequence). The ends lost 2 bases at V and 0 bases at J; junction bases unmatched: 4. CDR3 coding DNA: TGTGCCTGGAGTACGACAGGGTACTCCTACAATGAGCAGTTCTTC. This encodes CAWSTTGYSYNEQFF.

The V and J genes are TRBV5-5 and TRBJ2-1; D unclear. V gave up 4 bases and J gave up 0 bases, with 11 bases separating them. Germline lookup yields CDR1 SGHKS and CDR2 YYEKEE (reference sequence). The CDR3 covers 15 residues. The CDR3 spells CASSPRVGSYNEQFF. Here the CDR3 DNA reads TGTGCCAGCAGCCCCCGGGTGGGCTCCTACAATGAGCAGTTCTTC.

The CDR3 nucleotides are TGTGCCAGCAGCGCACGACAGGGGACAGATACGCAGTATTTT. Translated: CASSARQGTDTQYF. The chain joins TRBV14 to TRBJ2-3; 8 nucleotides agree with TRBD1. Germline V gene sequence: CDR1 SGHDN, CDR2 FVKESK. The J segment lost 3 bases and the V segment lost 5 bases, leaving 4 bases of the junction unmatched. CDR3 length: 14 amino acids.

The gene calls are TRBV3-1 (or the pseudogene TRBV3-2) and TRBJ1-2, with D perhaps matching TRBD1 (6 bases). CDR3 length: 13 amino acids. Trimming left V 3 bases short and J 6 bases short, with 11 bases between. In germline, CDR1 is LGHDT, CDR2 YNNKEL (reference sequence). The CDR3 DNA reads TGTGCCAGCAGCCAGAACAGGGCGGATGGCTACACCTTC. It specifies CASSQNRADGYTF.

The chain combines TRBV11-2 with TRBJ2-3, with 7 nucleotides matching TRBD1. This CDR3 spans 16 amino acids. CDR1 is SGHAT and CDR2 is FQNNGV in the germline V gene. V shed 4 bases and J 0 bases; nucleotides not matched to a gene: 7. The CDR3 sequence: CASSSGQRSSTDTQYF. CDR3 bases: TGTGCCAGCAGCTCGGGACAGAGATCTAGCACAGATACGCAGTATTTT.

The chain uses TRBV19 and TRBJ1-5; 7 bases fit TRBD1. The CDR3 is 14 amino acids. The V gene's germline CDR1 is LNHDA and CDR2 SQIVND (reference sequence). V shed 3 bases, J shed 4 bases, and the junction held 3 bases outside the gene matches. CDR3 residues: CASSIEGANQPQHF. Here the CDR3 DNA reads TGTGCCAGTAGTATTGAGGGGGCTAATCAGCCCCAGCATTTT.

The rearrangement links TRBV5-6 to TRBJ1-2; D perhaps matches TRBD1 (5 bases). Germline CDR1 is SGHDT and CDR2 is YYEEEE. The V end lost 4 bases, the J end lost 6 bases, and 16 bases lay between the germline ends. CDR3 length: 14 residues. Here the CDR3 DNA reads TGTGCCAGCAGCCCCCCCCGCAGGGCGGATGGCTACACCTTC. It specifies CASSPPRRADGYTF.

This clone was picked up one time. CDR3 protein: CASSTRTGGAWEQYF. As DNA, the CDR3 is TGTGCCAGCAGTACCAGGACAGGGGGCGCGTGGGAGCAGTACTTC. V is TRBV6-2 or TRBV6-3 and J is TRBJ2-7; 11 nucleotides match TRBD1. The CDR3 loop spans 15 amino acids. J lost 7 bases, V lost 5 bases, and 10 bases had no gene match. Germline CDR1 is MNHEY and CDR2 is SVGEGT.